This is a list of T cell receptor beta chains from one sample in a study of T cell responses to AZD1222 COVID-19 vaccine. Sequencing was performed with immunoSEQ multiplex PCR; in TCRdb, only in-frame clones are kept and a portion is missing. The sample consists of 95,000 to 100,000 clones, around 84% of them appearing once. The sequencing used peripheral blood, collected on day 0 of AZD1222 vaccination. All receptors derive from an adult in good health. Each CDR3 is given with its conserved first and last residue. Fields, in order: D gene, CDR3 length, V gene, J gene, clone size, CDR3 DNA, CDR3 protein. D genes are given only for firm matches. Clone size is given for some rows only: seen once, a few or many times, or a class if the clone is expanded.

d_call: NA
cdr3_length: 16
v_call: TRBV9
j_call: TRBJ1-6
clone_size: NA
cdr3_nt: TGTGCCAGCAGCGTAGGACTCGGGGAAGTATGGTCACCCCTCCACTTT
cdr3_aa: CASSVGLGEVWSPLHF

d_call: NA
cdr3_length: 14
v_call: TRBV5-8
j_call: TRBJ1-5
clone_size: NA
cdr3_nt: TGTGCCAGCAGCTTGGGGGGTTTCGCTCAGCCCCAGCATTTT
cdr3_aa: CASSLGGFAQPQHF

d_call: NA
cdr3_length: 15
v_call: TRBV7-9
j_call: TRBJ2-1
clone_size: NA
cdr3_nt: TGTGCCAGCAGCTTAGCTTTCCGGGGGAAGGCCGAGCAGTTCTTC
cdr3_aa: CASSLAFRGKAEQFF

d_call: TRBD1
cdr3_length: 15
v_call: TRBV13
j_call: TRBJ1-6
clone_size: once
cdr3_nt: TGTGCCAGCAGCTTACGGACAGGGGGTAGGTCACCCCTCCACTTT
cdr3_aa: CASSLRTGGRSPLHF

d_call: TRBD1
cdr3_length: 16
v_call: TRBV28
j_call: TRBJ1-1
clone_size: NA
cdr3_nt: TGTGCCAGCAGTTCAATAGGGACAGGGATGAACACTGAAGCTTTCTTT
cdr3_aa: CASSSIGTGMNTEAFF

d_call: NA
cdr3_length: 13
v_call: TRBV5-1
j_call: TRBJ2-1
clone_size: NA
cdr3_nt: TGCGCCAGCAGCTTGGTTTCTGGTAATGAGCAGTTCTTC
cdr3_aa: CASSLVSGNEQFF

d_call: NA
cdr3_length: 13
v_call: TRBV2
j_call: TRBJ1-1
clone_size: NA
cdr3_nt: TGTGCCAGCCTTCGAGGGAGGAACACTGAAGCTTTCTTT
cdr3_aa: CASLRGRNTEAFF

d_call: TRBD2
cdr3_length: 16
v_call: TRBV9
j_call: TRBJ2-2
clone_size: NA
cdr3_nt: TGTGCCAGCAGCGCAACACTAGCGGGAGATACCGGGGAGCTGTTTTTT
cdr3_aa: CASSATLAGDTGELFF

d_call: TRBD1
cdr3_length: 16
v_call: TRBV7-9
j_call: TRBJ1-1
clone_size: NA
cdr3_nt: TGTGCCAGCAGCTTAGGGCAGGGGGTGAGGAGGGTTGAAGCTTTCTTT
cdr3_aa: CASSLGQGVRRVEAFF

d_call: TRBD1
cdr3_length: 14
v_call: TRBV9
j_call: TRBJ2-1
clone_size: NA
cdr3_nt: TGTGCCAGCAGCGTAGGAGGGACAGTGATTGAGCAGTTCTTC
cdr3_aa: CASSVGGTVIEQFF

d_call: NA
cdr3_length: 17
v_call: TRBV9
j_call: TRBJ2-2
clone_size: once
cdr3_nt: TGTGCCAGCAGCGCGGACGCCGGGAGCCGGAACACCGGGGAGCTGTTTTTT
cdr3_aa: CASSADAGSRNTGELFF

d_call: TRBD1
cdr3_length: 13
v_call: TRBV14
j_call: TRBJ1-4
clone_size: NA
cdr3_nt: TGTGCCAGCAGTCTAGTACAGGGGAAGAAACTGTTTTTT
cdr3_aa: CASSLVQGKKLFF

d_call: NA
cdr3_length: 12
v_call: TRBV20-1
j_call: TRBJ2-1
clone_size: NA
cdr3_nt: TGCAGTGCCAGTAGCACCTACAATGAGCAGTTCTTC
cdr3_aa: CSASSTYNEQFF

d_call: NA
cdr3_length: 15
v_call: TRBV18
j_call: TRBJ1-1
clone_size: few
cdr3_nt: TGTGCCAGCTCACCACAAAGGACGGGCGTAAAGGGAGCTTTCTTT
cdr3_aa: CASSPQRTGVKGAFF

d_call: TRBD1
cdr3_length: 16
v_call: TRBV6-5
j_call: TRBJ1-2
clone_size: once
cdr3_nt: TGTGCCAGCAGTTACTCAGGGGGCACCGTCTACTATGGCTACACCTTC
cdr3_aa: CASSYSGGTVYYGYTF

d_call: TRBD2
cdr3_length: 16
v_call: TRBV28
j_call: TRBJ2-5
clone_size: once
cdr3_nt: TGTGCCAGCAGTTTCCGACTAGCGGGCCAAGGAGAGACCCAGTACTTC
cdr3_aa: CASSFRLAGQGETQYF

d_call: NA
cdr3_length: 13
v_call: TRBV11-2
j_call: TRBJ1-6
clone_size: NA
cdr3_nt: TGTGCCAGCAGCTTAGGCTATAATTCACCCCTCCACTTT
cdr3_aa: CASSLGYNSPLHF

d_call: NA
cdr3_length: 15
v_call: TRBV9
j_call: TRBJ1-4
clone_size: NA
cdr3_nt: TGTGCCAGCAGCGTAGCCGGGGCAACTAATGAAAAACTGTTTTTT
cdr3_aa: CASSVAGATNEKLFF

d_call: NA
cdr3_length: 13
v_call: TRBV7-9
j_call: TRBJ2-3
clone_size: NA
cdr3_nt: TGTGCCAGCAGCTTAGTCGGGGCAGATACGCAGTATTTT
cdr3_aa: CASSLVGADTQYF

d_call: TRBD2
cdr3_length: 20
v_call: TRBV23-1
j_call: TRBJ2-7
clone_size: NA
cdr3_nt: TGCGCCAGCACCCCGACCGAGGGACACTCTGGACTAGCGAAGTCCTACGAGCAGTACTTC
cdr3_aa: CASTPTEGHSGLAKSYEQYF

d_call: TRBD2
cdr3_length: 13
v_call: TRBV25-1
j_call: TRBJ2-1
clone_size: NA
cdr3_nt: TGTGCCAGCAGTGATACCGGGGGGGATGAGCAGTTCTTC
cdr3_aa: CASSDTGGDEQFF

d_call: TRBD1
cdr3_length: 15
v_call: TRBV5-4
j_call: TRBJ1-1
clone_size: NA
cdr3_nt: TGTGCCAGCAGCTGGGGGACAGGGGTGGACACTGAAGCTTTCTTT
cdr3_aa: CASSWGTGVDTEAFF

d_call: NA
cdr3_length: 18
v_call: TRBV27
j_call: TRBJ2-1
clone_size: few
cdr3_nt: TGTGCCAGCAGTTTATCGTACACGGGGACCAAAGACTACAATGAGCAGTTCTTC
cdr3_aa: CASSLSYTGTKDYNEQFF

d_call: TRBD2
cdr3_length: 15
v_call: TRBV14
j_call: TRBJ2-7
clone_size: NA
cdr3_nt: TGTGCCAGCAGCCGAAGAGCGGGAGAGATCTCCGAGCAGTACTTC
cdr3_aa: CASSRRAGEISEQYF

d_call: NA
cdr3_length: 14
v_call: TRBV3-1/TRBV3-2
j_call: TRBJ1-6
clone_size: NA
cdr3_nt: TGTGCCAGCAGCCAGCGGCAGGCGAATTCACCCCTCCACTTT
cdr3_aa: CASSQRQANSPLHF

d_call: NA
cdr3_length: 14
v_call: TRBV19
j_call: TRBJ1-2
clone_size: NA
cdr3_nt: TGTGCCAGTAGTACGAGCGTGGGGAACTATGGCTACACCTTC
cdr3_aa: CASSTSVGNYGYTF

d_call: TRBD2
cdr3_length: 16
v_call: TRBV28
j_call: TRBJ2-7
clone_size: NA
cdr3_nt: TGTGCCAGCAGCCCATTGGGACTAGCGGTAGACTACGAGCAGTACTTC
cdr3_aa: CASSPLGLAVDYEQYF

d_call: NA
cdr3_length: 11
v_call: TRBV6-5
j_call: TRBJ1-1
clone_size: NA
cdr3_nt: TGTGCCAGCAGTTCGAACACTGAAGCTTTCTTT
cdr3_aa: CASSSNTEAFF

d_call: NA
cdr3_length: 13
v_call: TRBV24-1
j_call: TRBJ1-1
clone_size: once
cdr3_nt: TGTGCCACCAGTGACCCAGGGTCCACTGAAGCTTTCTTT
cdr3_aa: CATSDPGSTEAFF

d_call: TRBD2
cdr3_length: 14
v_call: TRBV4-2
j_call: TRBJ2-1
clone_size: once
cdr3_nt: TGTGCCAGCAGGCCAAGGCTAGCGGACAATGAGCAGTTCTTC
cdr3_aa: CASRPRLADNEQFF

d_call: NA
cdr3_length: 14
v_call: TRBV3-1/TRBV3-2
j_call: TRBJ2-3
clone_size: NA
cdr3_nt: TGTGCCAGCAGCCAAGTGGCAGGGACAGATACGCAGTATTTT
cdr3_aa: CASSQVAGTDTQYF

d_call: TRBD1
cdr3_length: 16
v_call: TRBV6-1
j_call: TRBJ1-2
clone_size: NA
cdr3_nt: TGTGCCAGCAGTGAAGCGGCGGGACAGGGAGGGTATGGCTACACCTTC
cdr3_aa: CASSEAAGQGGYGYTF

d_call: NA
cdr3_length: 12
v_call: TRBV5-8
j_call: TRBJ2-1
clone_size: NA
cdr3_nt: TGTGCCAGCAGCTTGAGGTCAGGAGGGCGGTTCTTC
cdr3_aa: CASSLRSGGRFF

d_call: TRBD1
cdr3_length: 17
v_call: TRBV18
j_call: TRBJ1-5
clone_size: NA
cdr3_nt: TGTGCCAGCTCACAGGCCCCCGGGACAGGGAACAATCAGCCCCAGCATTTT
cdr3_aa: CASSQAPGTGNNQPQHF

d_call: NA
cdr3_length: 13
v_call: TRBV6-2/TRBV6-3
j_call: TRBJ2-5
clone_size: NA
cdr3_nt: TGTGCCAGCAGCGCCCTGGGGGGCGGGACCCAGTACTTC
cdr3_aa: CASSALGGGTQYF

d_call: NA
cdr3_length: 13
v_call: TRBV4-2
j_call: TRBJ2-3
clone_size: NA
cdr3_nt: TGTGCCAGCAGCCAAACAGGAGGGGATACGCAGTATTTT
cdr3_aa: CASSQTGGDTQYF

d_call: NA
cdr3_length: 15
v_call: TRBV18
j_call: TRBJ1-5
clone_size: NA
cdr3_nt: TGTGCCAGCTCACCAGGGGGCAATAGCAATCAGCCCCAGCATTTT
cdr3_aa: CASSPGGNSNQPQHF

d_call: NA
cdr3_length: 13
v_call: TRBV7-6
j_call: TRBJ1-1
clone_size: NA
cdr3_nt: TGTGCCAGCAGCCCGTTAAGGGACACTGAAGCTTTCTTT
cdr3_aa: CASSPLRDTEAFF

d_call: NA
cdr3_length: 14
v_call: TRBV28
j_call: TRBJ2-2
clone_size: NA
cdr3_nt: TGTGCCACGCGGTGGGGCCCGAACACCGGGGAGCTGTTTTTT
cdr3_aa: CATRWGPNTGELFF

d_call: NA
cdr3_length: 14
v_call: TRBV2
j_call: TRBJ2-2
clone_size: NA
cdr3_nt: TGTGCCAGCAGTGTCGGGGGGCCCACCGGGGAGCTGTTTTTT
cdr3_aa: CASSVGGPTGELFF

d_call: NA
cdr3_length: 16
v_call: TRBV7-3
j_call: TRBJ2-1
clone_size: NA
cdr3_nt: TGTGCCAGCAGCCCCCGGACTACGCGTGAAAACAATGAGCAGTTCTTC
cdr3_aa: CASSPRTTRENNEQFF

d_call: TRBD2
cdr3_length: 16
v_call: TRBV11-3
j_call: TRBJ2-3
clone_size: few
cdr3_nt: TGTGCCAGCAGCCCGGGGACTAGCGGGAGAGTGGATACGCAGTATTTT
cdr3_aa: CASSPGTSGRVDTQYF

d_call: NA
cdr3_length: 16
v_call: TRBV7-2
j_call: TRBJ2-7
clone_size: NA
cdr3_nt: TGTGCCAGCAGCTTAATGTACATACAGGGTTTATACGAGCAGTACTTC
cdr3_aa: CASSLMYIQGLYEQYF

d_call: NA
cdr3_length: 15
v_call: TRBV7-3
j_call: TRBJ2-2
clone_size: once
cdr3_nt: TGTGCCAGCAGCGCCCCAGGGGGGATGTCCGGGGAGCTGTTTTTT
cdr3_aa: CASSAPGGMSGELFF

d_call: TRBD2
cdr3_length: 14
v_call: TRBV6-5
j_call: TRBJ2-7
clone_size: once
cdr3_nt: TGTGCCAGCAGACCCGCCGGGGGGTCCTACGAGCAGTACTTC
cdr3_aa: CASRPAGGSYEQYF

d_call: NA
cdr3_length: 13
v_call: TRBV7-9
j_call: TRBJ1-2
clone_size: NA
cdr3_nt: TGTGCCAGCAGCTCGACAGGTGTCTATGGCTACACCTTC
cdr3_aa: CASSSTGVYGYTF

d_call: TRBD1
cdr3_length: 16
v_call: TRBV27
j_call: TRBJ1-3
clone_size: NA
cdr3_nt: TGTGCCAGCAGTCCCCGGACAGGACTCTCTGGAAACACCATATATTTT
cdr3_aa: CASSPRTGLSGNTIYF

d_call: NA
cdr3_length: 17
v_call: TRBV28
j_call: TRBJ1-2
clone_size: NA
cdr3_nt: TGTGCCAGCAGTTTCGTCCGGGCTAGTCGTCCTAACTATGGCTACACCTTC
cdr3_aa: CASSFVRASRPNYGYTF

d_call: NA
cdr3_length: 17
v_call: TRBV7-8
j_call: TRBJ1-4
clone_size: NA
cdr3_nt: TGTGCCAGCAGCCCACAGGCAGAACCGCGAACTAATGAAAAACTGTTTTTT
cdr3_aa: CASSPQAEPRTNEKLFF

d_call: NA
cdr3_length: 14
v_call: TRBV28
j_call: TRBJ2-7
clone_size: NA
cdr3_nt: TGTGCCAGCACGCGGCAGGAACTCTCCTACGAGCAGTACTTC
cdr3_aa: CASTRQELSYEQYF

d_call: TRBD2
cdr3_length: 15
v_call: TRBV30
j_call: TRBJ2-3
clone_size: once
cdr3_nt: TGTGCCTGGAGTGCGGGACTAGCGGGAGAAGATACGCAGTATTTT
cdr3_aa: CAWSAGLAGEDTQYF

d_call: NA
cdr3_length: 12
v_call: TRBV5-1
j_call: TRBJ1-2
clone_size: NA
cdr3_nt: TGCGCCAGCAGCTTAACAGACTATGGCTACACCTTC
cdr3_aa: CASSLTDYGYTF

d_call: NA
cdr3_length: 12
v_call: TRBV29-1
j_call: TRBJ2-7
clone_size: NA
cdr3_nt: TGCAGCGTGGGATGGATTGCGGGCGAGCAGTACTTC
cdr3_aa: CSVGWIAGEQYF

d_call: NA
cdr3_length: 13
v_call: TRBV18
j_call: TRBJ2-5
clone_size: once
cdr3_nt: TGTGCCAGCTCACGTGAAAAGAGAGGGACCCAGTACTTC
cdr3_aa: CASSREKRGTQYF

d_call: TRBD1
cdr3_length: 13
v_call: TRBV19
j_call: TRBJ2-7
clone_size: NA
cdr3_nt: TGTGCCAGTAGTACCTCGACAGGGAACGAGCAGTACTTC
cdr3_aa: CASSTSTGNEQYF

d_call: NA
cdr3_length: 15
v_call: TRBV30
j_call: TRBJ1-3
clone_size: once
cdr3_nt: TGTGCCTGGAGTGTATACAGTTCTCCTGGAAACACCATATATTTT
cdr3_aa: CAWSVYSSPGNTIYF

d_call: TRBD2
cdr3_length: 15
v_call: TRBV25-1
j_call: TRBJ2-1
clone_size: NA
cdr3_nt: TGTGCCAGCAGTGCGTATAGCGGGAGGGCCGATGAGCAGTTCTTC
cdr3_aa: CASSAYSGRADEQFF

d_call: NA
cdr3_length: 15
v_call: TRBV11-3
j_call: TRBJ2-1
clone_size: NA
cdr3_nt: TGTGCCAGCAGCTTAGGACAGTTTGTGTCCGATGAGCAGTTCTTC
cdr3_aa: CASSLGQFVSDEQFF

d_call: TRBD2
cdr3_length: 16
v_call: TRBV19
j_call: TRBJ2-1
clone_size: once
cdr3_nt: TGTGCCAGTAGGGGACTAGCGGGAGGGTCCTACAATGAGCAGTTCTTC
cdr3_aa: CASRGLAGGSYNEQFF